This T cell receptor beta chain was documented in a study of blood T cell repertoires in COVID-19. Sequencing was performed with immunoSEQ multiplex PCR; in TCRdb, only in-frame clones are kept and a portion is missing. This table has about 130,000 clones, about 94% appearing once. The V end was cut by 5 bases, the J end by 5 bases, with 15 bases between. The CDR3 extends over 14 amino acids. Germline CDR1 is SGHTA and CDR2 is FQGNSA. The specimen sequenced was peripheral blood. This chain connects TRBV7-2 to TRBJ2-5; D is undetermined. This receptor was obtained from a man aged 50 or older with COVID-19, enrolled during active disease. The CDR3: CASSHLKRRETQYF. DNA for the CDR3: TGTGCCAGCAGCCACCTCAAACGTCGGGAGACCCAGTACTTC.